This T cell receptor beta chain came from a study of shared clonotypes between healthy human individuals (dated by TCRdb to 2018 to 2020). Regarding the research as a whole: Three men and a couple of women, aged 18 to 49 years, made up the cohort. To estimate repertoire size and how much clonotypes are shared between individuals, the study performed deep sequencing of blood TCR repertoires from roughly five healthy adults. Per donor, leukapheresis produced somewhere between about 0.8 and 9 billion PBMCs. Per donor, three plates each were used for CD4 naive and CD4 memory, two for CD8 naive, and one for CD8 memory. Libraries were prepared and TCR repertoires were sequenced by different laboratories using diverse techniques, in order to increase sequencing depth and limit assay-specific biases. Findings and caveats that apply to the study as a whole: Pairwise subsampling indicated that sequencing depth was expected to affect the degree of clonotype sharing among donors. Compared with non-shared clonotypes, the clonotypes found in all four sorted-subset donors had higher generation probabilities. Incomplete sequencing was indicated by rarefaction of sorted-subset datasets, despite the large sequencing depth. Sharing across several donors was observed for 5% to 6.5% of naive CD4, over 3% of naive CD8, over 2% of memory CD4, and 0.4% of memory CD8 clonotypes. Naive subsets generally had larger estimated clonotype richness than memory subsets. Sampling was restricted to blood, and TCR repertoires in tissue are likely to differ from TCR repertoires in blood. Because the study included a small number of donors, the genetic and exposure-history diversity represented was limited.

Using the deep immunoSEQ assay, TCR CDR3 regions were amplified from genomic DNA by multiplex PCR. Extracted genomic DNA from each cell subset was spread evenly across all wells of several immunoSEQ 96-well plates, with each plate serving as a replicate. For sorted subsets, 150 to 200 ng genomic DNA, equal to 30,000 or so T cell genomes, was loaded into each replicate PCR. Purified libraries were measured with a Qubit 3.0 fluorometer, size-checked on a Bioanalyzer 2100, and measured again with the KAPA Library Quantification kit. Every immunoSEQ 96-well plate was sequenced on a dedicated single-read 150-cycle Illumina NextSeq 550 flow cell. The paper's data handling went like this. Because only junctional sequences without quality scores were contained in the immunoSEQ output, filtering matching that applied to full-length reads could not be performed. To assign V/J genes and CDR3, sequences were annotated using PyIR, a Python wrapper for IgBLAST v1.9, with IMGT germline references. Reads were removed for weak V/J assignments (E-value above 1e-6), missing CDR3, stop codons, out-of-frame junctions, or ambiguous translated residues. A V3J clonotype was defined by an identical inferred V gene, J gene, and CDR3 amino acid sequence. The percentage overlap between two repertoires was calculated by dividing the number of shared unique clonotypes by the size of the smaller repertoire. Repertoire richness was assessed with RTK rarefaction, the Chao1 estimator, and Recon v2.1 estimates of unobserved clonotypes. Generation probabilities were computed with OLGA for all TCRbeta clonotypes obtained by the gDNA method from a handful of donors. TCRdb took this table from immuneACCESS and kept in-frame rearrangements with V and J called. Such tables lack part of the clones; where checked against another copy, unresolved V genes explain under half of the gap, and the rest is unexplained. Clone size and V and J calls were adopted from that table, with D and trimming inferred from the DNA. This sample lists about 2,200,000 clones; about 92% were detected once. The ten biggest clones cover more than 1.5% of the sample.

CD8 naive samples were CD45RO-negative cells positively selected for CCR7, giving a CD45RA+CCR7+ population that excluded TemRA cells. The donors were healthy, HIV-negative adults with no recently reported acute infections or vaccinations. All donors were Caucasian adults living in Nashville, Tennessee, USA. Blood was obtained by leukapheresis, after which PBMCs were separated by Ficoll-Histopaque density gradient centrifugation and cryopreserved in liquid nitrogen vapor phase. Purity and quantity of every magnetically sorted T cell population were checked by analytical flow cytometry. Genomic DNA was isolated from each sorted fraction and quantified by UV absorbance on a Nanodrop 2000c. The CDR3 runs 17 residues from the cysteine to the phenylalanine. The kept DNA is CDR3 alone, 51 bases in frame from the first base. CDR1 and CDR2, per the germline V gene, are SGHTA and FQGNSA. V and J lose 0 bases and 2 bases, and a span of 15 bases separates them.

Of note for this clone: Its antigen remains undetermined. No much larger clonotype is one base removed from it; base qualities were not supplied.

Sample: naive CD8+ T cells from PBMCs. This specimen's cell subset or site label, interpreted: CD45RA+CCR7+. This clonotype was obtained from a man between 18 and 29 years old in good health. Some clones in this sample may be carry-over from other donors' samples. The rearranged chain carries TRBV7-2 and TRBJ2-3, with TRBD2 perhaps the D gene, on 5 matching bases. The DNA is TGTGCCAGCAGCTTAGCGGCCGGGATCCTTATCACAGATACGCAGTATTTT. Its amino acids are CASSLAAGILITDTQYF.